This TCR beta chain comes out of a study of T cells after yellow fever vaccination. Study-wide points: Among all clonotypes, a small share was observed in both CD4 and CD8 compartments. Once the booster was given, most primary-vaccination clones reappeared, at approximately 97% for CD4 and approximately 88% for CD8.

This clonotype has ten or more counts. No antigen is known for it. UMIs were added to TCR cDNA along with a universal primer site when it was made by 5'RACE template switching. TCRdb reanalysed the 5' RACE reads using MiXCR and keeps one entry per CDR3 protein. Here the sample spans 610,000 or so distinct CDR3 sequences, roughly 12% being singletons. Germline V gene sequence: CDR1 SGHTA, CDR2 FQGNSA. V was shortened by 5 bases and J by 7 bases, with 12 bases between the two germline ends. The CDR3 extends over 14 amino acids. This TCR derives from a young man who received the YFV17D yellow fever vaccine. The sample was PBMCs, taken on the day of the yellow fever booster vaccination. V gene TRBV7-2 combines with J gene TRBJ1-6, with D unresolved. In DNA, the CDR3 is TGTGCCAGCAGCCGAATGTCAGGCAATTCACCCCTCCACTTT. Translated, it gives CASSRMSGNSPLHF.